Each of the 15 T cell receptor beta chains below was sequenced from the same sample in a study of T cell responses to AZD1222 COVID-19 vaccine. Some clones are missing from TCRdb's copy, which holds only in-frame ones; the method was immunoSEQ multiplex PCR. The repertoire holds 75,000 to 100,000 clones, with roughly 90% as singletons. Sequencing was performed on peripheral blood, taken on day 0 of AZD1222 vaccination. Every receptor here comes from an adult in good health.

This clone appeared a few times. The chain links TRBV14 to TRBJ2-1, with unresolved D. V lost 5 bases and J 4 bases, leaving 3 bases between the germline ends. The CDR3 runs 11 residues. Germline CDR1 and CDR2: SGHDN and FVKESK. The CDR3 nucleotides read TGTGCCAGCAGCGCATACAATGAGCAGTTCTTC. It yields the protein CASSAYNEQFF.

The CDR3 spells CASSQGAGGPYEQYF. The CDR3 region has the DNA TGTGCCAGCAGCCAAGGAGCGGGAGGGCCCTACGAGCAGTACTTC. The V gene is TRBV3-1 (or the pseudogene TRBV3-2), the J gene TRBJ2-7; TRBD2 matches at 10 bases. There are 15 residues in the CDR3. Trimming removed 1 base from V and 2 bases from J; junction bases left unmatched: 2. Germline loops: CDR1 LGHDT, CDR2 YNNKEL (reference sequence).

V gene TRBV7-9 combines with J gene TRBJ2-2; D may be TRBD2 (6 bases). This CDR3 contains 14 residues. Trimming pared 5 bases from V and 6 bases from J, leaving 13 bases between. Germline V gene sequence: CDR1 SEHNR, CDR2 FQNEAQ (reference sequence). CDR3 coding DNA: TGTGCCAGCAGCCTGCAACGGGGGTCCGGGGAGCTGTTTTTT. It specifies CASSLQRGSGELFF.

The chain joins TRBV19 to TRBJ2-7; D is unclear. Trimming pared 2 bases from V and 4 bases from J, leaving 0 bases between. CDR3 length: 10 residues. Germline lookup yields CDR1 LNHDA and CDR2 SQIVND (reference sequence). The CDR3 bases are TGTGCCAGTAGTATATACGAGCAGTACTTC. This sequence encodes CASSIYEQYF.

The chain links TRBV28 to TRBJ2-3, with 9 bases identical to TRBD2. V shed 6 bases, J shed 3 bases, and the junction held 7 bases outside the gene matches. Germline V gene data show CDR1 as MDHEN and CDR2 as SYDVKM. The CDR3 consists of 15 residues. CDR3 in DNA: TGTGCCAGCAGCCCTAGGGCGGGAGGGACAGATACGCAGTATTTT. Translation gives CASSPRAGGTDTQYF. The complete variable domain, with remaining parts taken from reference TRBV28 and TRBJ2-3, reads DVKVTQSSRYLVKRTGEKVFLECVQDMDHENMFWYRQDPGLGLRLIYFSYDVKMKEKGDIPEGYSVSREKKERFSLILESASTNQTSMYLCASSPRAGGTDTQYFGPGTRLTVL.

The CDR3 nucleotides are TGTGCCAGTACCCCGGGACTAGCAGTTGAGACCCAGTACTTC. This codes for CASTPGLAVETQYF. The chain has TRBV2 and TRBJ2-5, with TRBD2 matching over 9 bases. CDR1 is SNHLY, CDR2 FYNNEI, per germline. This CDR3 has 14 amino acids. V shed 9 bases, J shed 5 bases, and the junction held 10 bases outside the gene matches.

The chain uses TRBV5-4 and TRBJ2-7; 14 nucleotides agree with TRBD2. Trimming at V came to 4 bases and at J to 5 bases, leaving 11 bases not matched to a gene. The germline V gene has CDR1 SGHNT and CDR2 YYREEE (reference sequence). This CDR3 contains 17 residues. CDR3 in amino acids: CASSKTGLAGVRDEQYF. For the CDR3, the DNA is TGTGCCAGCAGCAAAACGGGACTAGCGGGAGTTCGAGACGAGCAGTACTTC.

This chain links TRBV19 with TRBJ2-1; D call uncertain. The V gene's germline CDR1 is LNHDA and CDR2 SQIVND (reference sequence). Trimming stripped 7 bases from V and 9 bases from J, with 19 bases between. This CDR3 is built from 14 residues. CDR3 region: CASTSWIFGSEQFF. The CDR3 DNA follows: TGTGCCAGTACCTCATGGATTTTCGGAAGTGAGCAGTTCTTC.

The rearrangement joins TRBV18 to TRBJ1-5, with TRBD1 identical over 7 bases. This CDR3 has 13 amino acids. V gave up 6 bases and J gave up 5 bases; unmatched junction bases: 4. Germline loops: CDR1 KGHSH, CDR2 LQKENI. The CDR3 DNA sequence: TGTGCCAGCTCGGAGGGGGCCGATCAGCCCCAGCATTTT. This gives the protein CASSEGADQPQHF.

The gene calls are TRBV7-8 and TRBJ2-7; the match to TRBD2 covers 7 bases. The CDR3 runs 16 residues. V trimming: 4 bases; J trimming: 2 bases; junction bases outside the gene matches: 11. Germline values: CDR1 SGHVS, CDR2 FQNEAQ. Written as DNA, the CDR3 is TGTGCCAGCAGCTCAGTGGGGGGGACGACTACCTACGAGCAGTACTTC. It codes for CASSSVGGTTTYEQYF.

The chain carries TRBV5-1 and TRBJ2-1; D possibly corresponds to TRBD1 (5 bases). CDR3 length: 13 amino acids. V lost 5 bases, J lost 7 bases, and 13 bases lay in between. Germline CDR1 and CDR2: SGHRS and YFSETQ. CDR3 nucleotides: TGCGCCAGCAGGGAAGGGGAAAGGAATGAGCAGTTCTTC. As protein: CASREGERNEQFF.

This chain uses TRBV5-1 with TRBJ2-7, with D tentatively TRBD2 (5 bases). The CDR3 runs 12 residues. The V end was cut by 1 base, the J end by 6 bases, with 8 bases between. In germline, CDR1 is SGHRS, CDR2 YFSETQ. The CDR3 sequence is CASSLPGSEQYF. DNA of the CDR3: TGCGCCAGCAGCTTGCCGGGATCCGAGCAGTACTTC.

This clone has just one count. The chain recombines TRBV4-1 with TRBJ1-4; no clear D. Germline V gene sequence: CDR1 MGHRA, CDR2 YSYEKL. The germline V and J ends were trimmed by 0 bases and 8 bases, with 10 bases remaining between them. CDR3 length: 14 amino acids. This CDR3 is CASSQDQSREKLFF. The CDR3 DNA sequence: TGCGCCAGCAGCCAAGATCAGTCACGGGAAAAACTGTTTTTT.

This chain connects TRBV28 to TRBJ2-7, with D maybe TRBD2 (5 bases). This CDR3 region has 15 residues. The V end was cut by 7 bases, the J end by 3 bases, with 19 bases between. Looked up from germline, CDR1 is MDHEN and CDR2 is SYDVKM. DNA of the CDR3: TGTGCCAGCACCTCGATAAGCGGACGAGGCTACGAGCAGTACTTC. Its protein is CASTSISGRGYEQYF.

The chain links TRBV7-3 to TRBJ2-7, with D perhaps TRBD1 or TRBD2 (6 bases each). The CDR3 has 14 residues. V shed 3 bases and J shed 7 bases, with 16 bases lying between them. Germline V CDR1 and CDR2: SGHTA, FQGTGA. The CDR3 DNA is TGTGCCAGCAGCTTGGGGGGCCGAGGTATGGAGCAGTACTTC. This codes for CASSLGGRGMEQYF.